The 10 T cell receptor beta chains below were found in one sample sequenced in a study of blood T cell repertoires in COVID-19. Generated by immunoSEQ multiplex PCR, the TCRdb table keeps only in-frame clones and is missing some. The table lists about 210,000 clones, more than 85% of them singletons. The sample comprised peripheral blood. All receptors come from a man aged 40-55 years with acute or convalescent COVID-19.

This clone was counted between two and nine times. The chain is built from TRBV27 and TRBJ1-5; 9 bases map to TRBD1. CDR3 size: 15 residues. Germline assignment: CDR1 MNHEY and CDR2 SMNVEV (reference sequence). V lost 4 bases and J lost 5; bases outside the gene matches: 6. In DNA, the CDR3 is TGTGCCAGCAGTTCTGGGACAGGGTACTATCAGCCCCAGCATTTT. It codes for CASSSGTGYYQPQHF.

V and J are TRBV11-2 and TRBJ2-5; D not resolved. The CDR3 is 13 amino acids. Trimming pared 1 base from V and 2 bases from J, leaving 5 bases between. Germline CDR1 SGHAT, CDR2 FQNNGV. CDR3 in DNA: TGTGCCAGCAGCTTAGGTTCGCAAGAGACCCAGTACTTC. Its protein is CASSLGSQETQYF.

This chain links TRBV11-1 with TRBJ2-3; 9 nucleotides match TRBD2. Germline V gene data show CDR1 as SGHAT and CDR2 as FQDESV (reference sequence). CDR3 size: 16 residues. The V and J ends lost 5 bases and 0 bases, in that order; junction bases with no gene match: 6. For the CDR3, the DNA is TGTGCCAGCAGCCTCGGGACTAGCAGAAGCACAGATACGCAGTATTTT. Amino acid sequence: CASSLGTSRSTDTQYF.

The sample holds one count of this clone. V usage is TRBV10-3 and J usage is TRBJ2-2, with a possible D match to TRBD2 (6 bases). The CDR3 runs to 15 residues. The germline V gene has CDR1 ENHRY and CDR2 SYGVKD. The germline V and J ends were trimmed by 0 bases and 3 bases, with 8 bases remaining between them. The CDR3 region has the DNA TGTGCCATCAGTGAGTCGGGGGGAGACACCGGGGAGCTGTTTTTT. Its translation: CAISESGGDTGELFF.

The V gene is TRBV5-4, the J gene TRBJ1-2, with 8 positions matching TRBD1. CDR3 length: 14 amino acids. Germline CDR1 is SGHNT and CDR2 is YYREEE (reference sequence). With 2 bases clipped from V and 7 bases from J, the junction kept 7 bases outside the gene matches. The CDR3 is CASSFTGGASGYTF. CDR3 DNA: TGTGCCAGCAGCTTCACAGGGGGGGCTTCTGGCTACACCTTC.

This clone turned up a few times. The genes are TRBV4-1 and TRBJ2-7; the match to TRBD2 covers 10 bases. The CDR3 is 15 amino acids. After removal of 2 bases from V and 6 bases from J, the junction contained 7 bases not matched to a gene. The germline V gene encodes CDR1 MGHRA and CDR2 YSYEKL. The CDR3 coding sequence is TGCGCCAGCAGCCAACGTGGGACTAGCGACGGCGAGCAGTACTTC. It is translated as CASSQRGTSDGEQYF.

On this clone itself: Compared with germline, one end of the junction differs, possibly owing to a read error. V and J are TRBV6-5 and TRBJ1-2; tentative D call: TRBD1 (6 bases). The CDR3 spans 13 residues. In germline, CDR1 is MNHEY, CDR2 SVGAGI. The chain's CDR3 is CASSYTGGGELFF. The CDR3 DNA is TGTGCCAGCAGTTACACGGGAGGGGGGGAACTCTTTTTC.

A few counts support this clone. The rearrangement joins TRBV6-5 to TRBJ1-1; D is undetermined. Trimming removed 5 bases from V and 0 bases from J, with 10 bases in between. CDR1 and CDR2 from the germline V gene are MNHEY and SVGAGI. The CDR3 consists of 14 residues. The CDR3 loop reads CASSPSRMNTEAFF. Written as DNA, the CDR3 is TGTGCCAGCAGTCCATCGAGGATGAACACTGAAGCTTTCTTT.

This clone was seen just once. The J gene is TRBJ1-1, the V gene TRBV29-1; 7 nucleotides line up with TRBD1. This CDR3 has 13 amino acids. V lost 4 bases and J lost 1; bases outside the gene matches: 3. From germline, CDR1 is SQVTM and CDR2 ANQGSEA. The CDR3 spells CSVGGGGNTEAFF. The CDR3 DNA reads TGCAGCGTTGGAGGGGGCGGGAACACTGAAGCTTTCTTT.

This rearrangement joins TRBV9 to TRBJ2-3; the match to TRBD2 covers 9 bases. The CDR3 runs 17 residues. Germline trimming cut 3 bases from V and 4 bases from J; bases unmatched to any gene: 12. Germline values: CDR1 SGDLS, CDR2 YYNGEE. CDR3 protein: CASSATLSGSASDTQYF. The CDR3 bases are TGTGCCAGCAGCGCGACGCTTAGCGGGAGTGCTTCAGATACGCAGTATTTT.